These 7 T cell receptor beta chains were sequenced from one sample in a study of blood T cell repertoires in COVID-19. Sequencing was performed with immunoSEQ multiplex PCR; in TCRdb, only in-frame clones are kept and a portion is missing. The profile shows about 26,000 clones, 92% of them singletons. The sequenced sample consisted of peripheral blood. These receptors all come from a human donor in a cohort sampled during active COVID-19.

V is TRBV5-1 and J is TRBJ1-1; TRBD1 agrees at 8 bases. This CDR3 spans 15 amino acids. Germline-derived CDR1 and CDR2 are SGHRS and YFSETQ. V gave up 2 bases and J gave up 2 bases; unmatched junction bases: 5. The CDR3 DNA reads TGCGCCAGCAGCTTCAACAGGGGGATCAACACTGAAGCTTTCTTT. The encoded protein is CASSFNRGINTEAFF. The full variable domain, its missing parts supplied by reference TRBV5-1 and TRBJ1-1, is KAGVTQTPRYLIKTRGQQVTLSCSPISGHRSVSWYQQTPGQGLQFLFEYFSETQRNKGNFPGRFSGRQFSNSRSEMNVSTLELGDSALYLCASSFNRGINTEAFFGQGTRLTVV.

The rearrangement uses TRBV10-2 and TRBJ1-3; 9 nucleotides align to TRBD1. CDR1 and CDR2 from the germline V gene are WSHSY and SAAADI. The CDR3 runs 16 residues. V dropped 6 bases and J dropped 2; count of bases not matched to a gene: 8. Here the CDR3 DNA reads TGCGCCAGCAGATCGTCGGGACAGGGAACTGGAAACACCATATATTTT. Its translation is CASRSSGQGTGNTIYF.

V gene TRBV12-3 or TRBV12-4 combines with J gene TRBJ2-5, with D maybe TRBD1 (6 bases). CDR3 length equals 11 residues. The V end was cut by 6 bases, the J end by 8 bases, with 10 bases between. CDR3 nucleotide sequence: TGTGCCAGCAGAGGACAGCTAACCCAGTACTTC. This sequence encodes CASRGQLTQYF.

The chain joins TRBV12-3 or TRBV12-4 to TRBJ1-1; a possible D gene is TRBD1 (5 bases). Trimming took off 6 bases at V and 10 bases at J, with 12 bases between the two ends. This CDR3 has 11 residues. The DNA for the CDR3 is TGTGCCAGCAGCAGCCGGGGGGGAGCTTTCTTT. It encodes CASSSRGGAFF.

The V and J genes are TRBV5-4 and TRBJ2-5; 12 bases fit TRBD2. V shed 4 bases, J shed 5 bases, and the junction held 6 bases outside the gene matches. Germline CDR1 and CDR2: SGHNT and YYREEE (reference sequence). The CDR3 is made up of 15 amino acids. Here the CDR3 DNA reads TGTGCCAGCAGCCCCGGACTAGCGGGACGGGAGACCCAGTACTTC. It translates to CASSPGLAGRETQYF.

The rearrangement uses TRBV6-5 and TRBJ2-7; 8 positions agree with TRBD2. Germline V gene data show CDR1 as MNHEY and CDR2 as SVGAGI. This CDR3 has 14 amino acids. With V trimmed by 5 bases and J by 2 bases, 5 bases remained unmatched. The CDR3 loop is CASSQIAGTYEQYF. The CDR3 region has the DNA TGTGCCAGCAGTCAAATAGCGGGAACCTACGAGCAGTACTTC.

The chain employs TRBV7-3 and TRBJ1-5, with a weak D call TRBD1 (6 bases). Trimming took 0 bases from V and 1 from J, leaving 7 bases between them. This CDR3 spans 15 amino acids. Per the germline V gene, CDR1 is SGHTA and CDR2 is FQGTGA. The CDR3: CASSLTGQSNQPQHF. In DNA, the CDR3 is TGTGCCAGCAGCTTAACGGGACAAAGCAATCAGCCCCAGCATTTT.